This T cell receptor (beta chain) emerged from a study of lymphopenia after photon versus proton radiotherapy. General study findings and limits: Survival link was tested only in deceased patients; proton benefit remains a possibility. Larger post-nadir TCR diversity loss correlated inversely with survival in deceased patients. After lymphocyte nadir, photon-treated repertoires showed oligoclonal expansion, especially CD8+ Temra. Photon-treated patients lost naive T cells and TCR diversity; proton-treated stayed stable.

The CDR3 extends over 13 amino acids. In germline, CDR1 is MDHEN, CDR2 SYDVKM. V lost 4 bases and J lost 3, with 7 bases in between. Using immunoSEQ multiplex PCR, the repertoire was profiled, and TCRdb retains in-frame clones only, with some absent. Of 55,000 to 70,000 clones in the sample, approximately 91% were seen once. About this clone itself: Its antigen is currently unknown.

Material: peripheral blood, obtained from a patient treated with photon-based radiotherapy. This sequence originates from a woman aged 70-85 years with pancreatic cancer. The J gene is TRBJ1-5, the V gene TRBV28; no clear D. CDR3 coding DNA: TGTGCCAGCAGTTCCTCCAACAATCAGCCCCAGCATTTT. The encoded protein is CASSSSNNQPQHF.